This TCR beta chain was recovered during a study of human T cells and chemical hapten exposure. Study-wide points: Each of the donors had alopecia, so their immune responses may not resemble those of healthy people. With patch test score, the counts of PT1 expanded TCRs showed a positive correlation.

With V trimmed by 6 bases and J by 3 bases, 2 bases remained unmatched. CDR3 length equals 12 residues. This clonotype appeared a single time. Antigen specificity is unknown. The time point is: patch test 1, 2 weeks after DPC sensitization. Treatment of the sample: therapeutic diphenylcyclopropenone sensitization with weekly scalp DPC. The study extracted total RNA from unfractionated whole blood. MiXCR was run by TCRdb on the RACE reads, yielding one entry per CDR3 protein. The sample contains 74,000 or so distinct CDR3 sequences, under 13% of which appear only once. The TCR was taken from a woman in her fifties or sixties with alopecia areata. Some clones in this sample may be carry-over from other donors' samples. The sample in question was whole blood, obtained in connection with sensitization to the hapten diphenylcyclopropenone (DPC). The chain employs TRBV12-3 or TRBV12-4 and TRBJ2-7; 7 nucleotides line up with TRBD2. The CDR3 is CASRGGNYEQYF. The CDR3, as DNA: TGTGCCAGCAGGGGAGGGAACTACGAGCAGTACTTC.